This T cell receptor (beta chain) was captured by sequencing in a study of blood T cell repertoires in COVID-19. Between the trimmed V and J ends, which lost 3 bases and 7 bases, there was a span of 10 bases. The CDR3 is made up of 14 amino acids. Germline V lookup: CDR1 MNHNS, CDR2 SASEGT. This clone was seen more than once but under ten times. Profiling relied on immunoSEQ multiplex PCR, and the TCRdb table lists in-frame clones only, not all of them. The profile shows about 150,000 clones, approximately 80% of them singletons. The rearrangement joins TRBV6-1 to TRBJ1-6; D is unresolved. This clonotype was sampled from a middle-aged woman who had recovered from COVID-19. The specimen sequenced was PBMCs or T cells enriched from blood (not recorded which). The DNA for the CDR3 is TGTGCCAGCAGTGACAGGTGGAGGAATTCACCCCTCCACTTT. It encodes CASSDRWRNSPLHF.